Below, 30 T cell receptor beta chains from the same sample are listed, as sequenced in a study of CD8+ T cells in alopecia areata. Reverse transcription of extracted RNA yielded cDNA, which provided the sequencing template. Assay used: immunoSEQ multiplex PCR; TCRdb lists only in-frame clones, some missing. The sample contains roughly 260,000 clones, none occurring once; roughly 1.2% lies in the top ten. The authors sorted pooled cutaneous lymph node cells using CD4, CD8alpha, NKG2D, NKG2ACE and other markers. The sequenced sample was CD4+ T cells sorted from a lymph node. These receptor sequences come from a C3H/HeJ mouse with alopecia areata. MHC haplotype of the strain: H2-k.

Regarding this clone: Here the gene names and germline are mouse. The read terminates 4 residues ahead of where the CDR3 ends, so the germline J gene completes it. This chain connects TRBV12-1 to TRBJ2-1, with TRBD2 matching 10 bases. J was trimmed by 2 bases and V by 0 bases; bases with no gene match: 3. Germline CDR1 and CDR2: SGHSN and HYEKVE. CDR3 length: 16 residues. The sequenced CDR3 bases are TGTGCCAGCTCTCTCGCTGGGGGGGCGGACTATGCT. Protein sequence: CASSLAGGADYA. The full CDR3 sequence reads CASSLAGGADYAEQFF.

A few counts support this clone. Mouse germline and gene names are used. The DNA ends 4 residues before the CDR3 does, and the rest of the CDR3 is filled in from the germline J gene. J is TRBJ2-7 and V is TRBV13-2; 9 bases line up with TRBD2. This CDR3 has 15 amino acids. The V gene end was trimmed by 0 bases and the J gene end by 0 bases; junction bases not matched to a gene: 1. The germline CDR1 and CDR2 sequences are NNHNN and SYGAGS (reference sequence). CDR3 protein: CASGDAGGDSYEQYF. The sequenced CDR3 bases are TGTGCCAGCGGTGATGCTGGGGGGGACTCCTAT.

This clone was detected a few times. Genes and germline are mouse. The read falls 4 residues short of the CDR3 end, and the missing part is taken from the germline J gene. The sample carries other DNA sequences with the same CDR3. The chain recombines TRBV13-3 with TRBJ1-1; the D gene is possibly TRBD1 (5 bases). Germline V lookup: CDR1 NNHDY, CDR2 SYVADS. The CDR3 is 12 amino acids. The part of the CDR3 DNA that was read is TGTGCCAGCAGTGAAAGGGGAACA. This gives the protein CASSERGT. The CDR3 reads in full as CASSERGTEVFF.

In the case of this clone: The gene names here belong to mouse. The CDR3 is cut off 4 residues early in the read; its end comes from the germline J gene. Other DNA sequences in the sample encode the same CDR3. The chain recombines TRBV1 with TRBJ2-1, with 7 bases aligning to TRBD2. The CDR3 runs 15 residues. Looked up from germline, CDR1 is NSQYPW and CDR2 is LRSPGD (reference sequence). The V and J ends lost 3 bases and 1 base, in that order; junction bases with no gene match: 3. The CDR3 spells CTCSAPTGNYAEQFF. CDR3 DNA, as far as it was read: TGCACCTGCAGTGCCCCGACTGGGAACTATGCT.

This clone was recorded a few times. Mouse germline and gene names are used. The read finishes 4 residues shy of the CDR3 end, and the germline J gene is used to complete it. The identical CDR3 is also encoded by other nucleotide sequences in the sample. The chain joins TRBV13-1 to TRBJ2-7; D call uncertain. Germline V gene sequence: CDR1 NSHNY, CDR2 SYGAGN. The CDR3 length is 11 residues. CDR3 in amino acids: CASSEGYEQYF. CDR3 bases read: TGTGCCAGCAGTGAAGGGTAT.

Notes on this clone: Any gene name here is a mouse gene name. The read ends 4 residues shy of where the CDR3 ends; the end is completed using the germline J gene. The sample holds other DNA sequences that translate to the same CDR3. The chain recombines TRBV5 with TRBJ2-7; the match to TRBD2 covers 8 bases. The CDR3 is 14 residues long. The germline V gene has CDR1 LGHNA and CDR2 YNLKQL (reference sequence). CDR3 DNA (partial): TGTGCCAGCAGCCAAGCGCTGGGGGGATAT. Its protein product is CASSQALGGY. The CDR3 reads in full as CASSQALGGYEQYF.

This clone turned up a few times. The genes are named according to mouse. Read data end 4 residues before the CDR3 end; the end is taken from the germline J gene. The rearrangement links TRBV13-3 to TRBJ2-5; weak D call: TRBD2 (7 bases). The CDR3 runs to 14 residues. Germline assignment: CDR1 NNHDY and CDR2 SYVADS. The sequenced part of the CDR3 DNA is TGTGCCAGCAGTGAGGTGGGGGGCGAGGAC. Translated: CASSEVGGED. The entire CDR3 protein is CASSEVGGEDTQYF. Full variable domain (outside the CDR3, taken from reference TRBV13-3 and TRBJ2-5): EAAVTQSPRSKVAVTGGKVTLSCHQTNNHDYMYWYRQDTGHGLRLIHYSYVADSTEKGDIPDGYKASRPSQENFSLILELASLSQTAVYFCASSEVGGEDTQYFGPGTRLLVL.

This clone was seen a few times. The gene names given are mouse names. The read comes to an end 4 residues before the CDR3 does, leaving the germline J gene to fill in the end. This chain joins TRBV19 and TRBJ1-2, with a weak D call TRBD1 (5 bases). Trimming took 3 bases from V and 4 from J, leaving 7 bases between them. CDR3 length: 12 residues. Germline CDR1 is FNHDT and CDR2 is SITEND (reference sequence). The CDR3 loop is CASSRGISDYTF. The CDR3 DNA, read in part, is TGTGCCAGCAGTAGGGGGATCTCC.

With respect to this clone: The genes and germline here are from mouse. The CDR3 is cut off 4 residues early in the read; its end comes from the germline J gene. Other DNA sequences within the sample encode an identical CDR3. The chain carries TRBV13-1 and TRBJ2-3; D not resolved. V was cut by 0 bases and J by 3 bases, with 5 bases left in between. The CDR3 length is 13 residues. Germline V CDR1 and CDR2: NSHNY, SYGAGN. The CDR3: CASSDALAETLYF. CDR3 DNA (partial): TGTGCCAGCAGTGATGCCCTGGCAGAA.

Of note for this clone: Genes and germline come from the mouse. Read sequence stops 4 residues before the CDR3 end, and the germline J gene provides the missing end. This chain joins TRBV5 and TRBJ2-2, with D hard to call. This CDR3 region has 14 residues. The germline V gene encodes CDR1 LGHNA and CDR2 YNLKQL (reference sequence). Deletions cut 4 bases from V and 1 base from J, with 7 bases between. CDR3 DNA, as far as it was read: TGTGCCAGCAGCCCCACAGTAAACACCGGG. It is translated as CASSPTVNTG. The entire CDR3 reads CASSPTVNTGQLYF.

In its sample, this clone was seen a few times. Gene and germline names: mouse. Read coverage stops 4 residues before the CDR3 terminus; the germline J gene supplies the remainder. The rearrangement uses TRBV1 and TRBJ1-2; TRBD1 matches at 8 bases. Germline V gene data show CDR1 as NSQYPW and CDR2 as LRSPGD (reference sequence). The CDR3 is 13 amino acids. V shed 6 bases, J shed 3 bases, and the junction held 3 bases outside the gene matches. This CDR3 is CTCSRGRDSDYTF. The CDR3 bases that were read are TGCACCTGCAGCAGGGGGCGCGACTCC.

This clone was picked up a small number of times. Gene names are mouse gene names. The sequence runs out 4 residues before the end of the CDR3; the remainder is reconstructed from the germline J gene. The chain links TRBV14 to TRBJ1-1; 12 bases agree with TRBD1. Germline CDR1 is SGHDT and CDR2 is FRDEAV. This CDR3 contains 13 residues. CDR3 in amino acids: CASSRDRGREVFF. The CDR3 DNA, read in part, is TGTGCCAGCAGTCGGGACAGGGGGCGA.

Concerning this clone: The gene names here belong to mouse. The CDR3 goes on 4 residues after the read ends, and that part is filled in from the germline J gene. Additional DNA sequences in this sample encode the identical CDR3. The chain has TRBV17 and TRBJ2-7; 8 nucleotides line up with TRBD2. Unmatched junction bases numbered 3, after V lost 0 bases and J lost 2 bases. Germline CDR1 MNHDT, CDR2 YYDKIL. The CDR3 length is 15 residues. The covered CDR3 bases are TGTGCTAGCAGTAGAGATCCTGGGGGGCCCTAT. It translates to CASSRDPGGPY. The CDR3 in its entirety is CASSRDPGGPYEQYF.

This clone was seen at least ten times. Gene names follow the mouse nomenclature. The read halts 4 residues ahead of the CDR3 end, with the missing end drawn from the germline J gene. The chain employs TRBV17 and TRBJ2-5; TRBD2 matches 13 bases. The V gene's germline CDR1 is MNHDT and CDR2 YYDKIL. The CDR3 length is 17 residues. The covered CDR3 bases are TGTGCTAGCAGTAGAGCGGACTGGGGGGGCGCGGTGGAC. This codes for CASSRADWGGAVD. The full CDR3 is CASSRADWGGAVDTQYF.

Points on this clone: Germline and genes: mouse. This chain's CDR3 is CASSSRRLGGQDTQYF. The DNA read from the CDR3 is TGTGCTAGCAGTAGCCGCCGACTGGGGGGGCAAGAC. V usage is TRBV17 and J usage is TRBJ2-5, with 11 bases fitting TRBD2. The sequenced fragment ends 4 residues before the CDR3 boundary, so the rest is inferred from the germline J gene. Trimming cost V 3 bases and J 3 bases; bases outside gene matches: 5. There are 16 residues in the CDR3. From germline, CDR1 is MNHDT and CDR2 YYDKIL.

Worth noting for this clone: Any gene name here is a mouse gene name. This CDR3 is CASSRRGADTEVFF. Incomplete CDR3 DNA: TGTGCTAGCAGTAGACGGGGGGCTGACACA. The V and J genes are TRBV17 and TRBJ1-1, with D possibly being TRBD1 (6 bases). The read terminates 4 residues before the CDR3 end, so the remaining end is supplied by the germline J gene. The CDR3 totals 14 residues. The V end was cut by 2 bases, the J end by 3 bases, with 10 bases between. The germline V gene has CDR1 MNHDT and CDR2 YYDKIL. The whole variable domain, remainder taken from reference TRBV17 and TRBJ1-1, is DTTVKQNPRYKLARVGKPVNLICSQTMNHDTMYWYQKKPNQAPKLLLFYYDKILNREADTFEKFQSSRPNNSFCSLYIGSAGLEYSAMYLCASSRRGADTEVFFGKGTRLTVV.

On this clone: This may arise from a read error, as a much more abundant clone is one base away. Mouse germline and gene names are used. Read sequence stops 4 residues before the CDR3 end, and the germline J gene provides the missing end. The rearrangement joins TRBV31 to TRBJ2-3; D perhaps matches TRBD1 (7 bases). V lost 0 bases and J 0 bases, leaving 10 bases between the germline ends. The CDR3 length is 15 residues. CDR1 is GKSSPN, CDR2 SITVG, per germline. CDR3 DNA (partial): TGTGCCTGGAGTCTACAGGGGACTAGTGCAGAA. Its translation is CAWSLQGTSAE. The CDR3 in full is CAWSLQGTSAETLYF.

This clone was observed a few times. The genes are named according to mouse. The read ends 4 residues before the CDR3 terminus; that terminus is restored from the germline J gene. The chain links TRBV5 to TRBJ2-1; 9 bases are shared with TRBD1. Germline V gives CDR1 LGHNA, CDR2 YNLKQL (reference sequence). Losses at the gene ends were 5 bases for V and 0 bases for J; bases not matched to a gene: 2. The CDR3 extends over 15 amino acids. The DNA read from the CDR3 is TGTGCCAGCAGCGGGGACAGGGATAACTATGCT. This sequence encodes CASSGDRDNYA. The full CDR3 sequence reads CASSGDRDNYAEQFF.

Details on this clone: Germline and genes here are mouse. The sequence runs out 4 residues before the end of the CDR3; the remainder is reconstructed from the germline J gene. The chain carries TRBV17 and TRBJ2-3; D possibly corresponds to TRBD1 (5 bases). The CDR3 consists of 17 residues. V lost 0 bases and J lost 3, with 16 bases in between. Germline lookup yields CDR1 MNHDT and CDR2 YYDKIL. CDR3: CASSRDGLRVGAETLYF. Incomplete CDR3 DNA: TGTGCTAGCAGTAGAGATGGGCTCAGGGTGGGAGCAGAA.

With respect to this clone: Gene names denote mouse genes. The read comes to an end 4 residues before the CDR3 does, leaving the germline J gene to fill in the end. The V and J genes are TRBV1 and TRBJ2-5, with D perhaps matching TRBD1 (6 bases). V dropped 1 base and J dropped 3 bases, with 11 bases sitting between them. Per germline, CDR1 NSQYPW and CDR2 LRSPGD (reference sequence). The CDR3 covers 15 residues. The CDR3 bases that were read are TGCACCTGCAGTGCAGCCCGGGACACTCAAGAC. This sequence encodes CTCSAARDTQD. The full-length CDR3 reads as CTCSAARDTQDTQYF.

Notes on this clone: Germline and genes here are mouse. Coverage ceases 4 residues before the CDR3 finishes, and the germline J gene fills in the end. V gene TRBV14 combines with J gene TRBJ2-5; TRBD2 aligns across 8 bases. Germline CDR1 is SGHDT and CDR2 is FRDEAV. The CDR3 extends over 15 amino acids. CDR3 amino acids: CASSPLWGEGDTQYF. The CDR3 bases that were read are TGTGCCAGCAGTCCCCTCTGGGGGGAGGGAGAC.

As concerns this clone: The listed genes are named as in mouse. The read is 4 residues too short to cover the CDR3 end, so that end is filled in from the germline J gene. The V gene is TRBV14, the J gene TRBJ2-5; tentative D call: TRBD1 (6 bases). There are 14 residues in the CDR3. The V gene's germline CDR1 is SGHDT and CDR2 FRDEAV. This chain's CDR3 is CASSPTGTKDTQYF. The CDR3 DNA, read in part, is TGTGCCAGCAGCCCAACCGGGACAAAAGAC.

This clone was seen a handful of times. Gene names denote mouse genes. The CDR3 end lies 4 residues beyond the end of the read and is filled in from the germline J gene. This rearrangement joins TRBV1 to TRBJ2-3; no clear D. The germline gives CDR1 NSQYPW, CDR2 LRSPGD (reference sequence). Between the trimmed V and J ends, which lost 0 bases and 0 bases, there was a span of 10 bases. This CDR3 region has 16 residues. CDR3 residues: CTCSADRLTSAETLYF. CDR3 DNA, as far as it was read: TGCACCTGCAGTGCAGATCGGTTAACTAGTGCAGAA.

This clone has just a few counts. Gene names and germline refer to mouse. Read coverage stops 4 residues before the CDR3 terminus; the germline J gene supplies the remainder. The chain has TRBV12-1 and TRBJ2-5, with D maybe TRBD2 (5 bases). V was shortened by 2 bases and J by 2 bases, with 13 bases between the two germline ends. CDR1 is SGHSN, CDR2 HYEKVE, per germline. The CDR3 has 15 residues. Incomplete CDR3 DNA: TGTGCCAGCTCTCCCGCCCTTGGGGTCCAAGAC. Translating it yields CASSPALGVQD. The whole CDR3 region reads CASSPALGVQDTQYF.

This clone was seen a handful of times. Gene names follow the mouse nomenclature. The read ends 4 residues early relative to the CDR3; the germline J gene fills the gap. Other DNA sequences in the same sample also yield this CDR3. The V gene is TRBV13-2, the J gene TRBJ2-1; D gene ambiguous. The CDR3 covers 14 residues. Germline loops: CDR1 NNHNN, CDR2 SYGAGS (reference sequence). V lost 0 bases and J lost 1, with 5 bases in between. CDR3 protein: CASGDARNYAEQFF. The sequenced part of the CDR3 DNA is TGTGCCAGCGGTGATGCGAGGAACTATGCT.

Comment on this clone: Gene names are mouse gene names. The CDR3 end lies 4 residues beyond the end of the read and is filled in from the germline J gene. The chain couples TRBV31 to TRBJ2-5; 10 nucleotides match TRBD2. The CDR3 loop spans 15 amino acids. Germline CDR1 is GKSSPN and CDR2 is SITVG. CDR3: CAWSLVSGGADTQYF. Incomplete CDR3 DNA: TGTGCCTGGAGTCTAGTGTCTGGGGGGGCGGAC. Together with reference TRBV31 and TRBJ2-5, the CDR3 gives the full variable domain: AQTIHQWPVAEIKAVGSPLSLGCTIKGKSSPNLYWYWQATGGTLQQLFYSITVGQVESVVQLNLSASRPKDDQFILSTEKLLLSHSGFYLCAWSLVSGGADTQYFGPGTRLLVL.

A note on this clone: Mouse germline and gene names are used. Other DNA variants within this sample encode the same CDR3. Incomplete CDR3 DNA: TGTGCCAGCAGTATCTGGGGGGGCGCGGCAGAA. This sequence encodes CASSIWGGAAE. The CDR3 in full is CASSIWGGAAETLYF. The chain recombines TRBV19 with TRBJ2-3; 10 bases align to TRBD2. Coverage ceases 4 residues before the CDR3 finishes, and the germline J gene fills in the end. With V trimmed by 2 bases and J by 3 bases, 3 bases remained unmatched. The V gene's germline CDR1 is FNHDT and CDR2 SITEND (reference sequence). The CDR3 has 15 residues.

This clone occurred a few times. Each gene name is a mouse one. The CDR3 end is not reached by the read, which stops 4 residues before it; the germline J gene fills it in. The rearrangement uses TRBV2 and TRBJ2-3; D ambiguous. The CDR3 totals 15 residues. Germline values: CDR1 LGHNA, CDR2 YSYQKL. V dropped 0 bases and J dropped 0 bases, with 7 bases sitting between them. This CDR3 reads CASSQETNSAETLYF. Partial CDR3 DNA: TGTGCCAGCAGCCAAGAGACAAATAGTGCAGAA.

As regards this clone: Gene names and germline match the mouse. The read stops 4 residues short of the end of the CDR3; the missing end is completed from the germline J gene. The same CDR3 can be traced to other DNA sequences in this sample. The chain carries TRBV13-1 and TRBJ2-5, with 7 bases fitting TRBD1. CDR3 size: 15 residues. J gave up 0 bases and V 2 bases, and 3 bases lay outside the gene matches. The V gene's germline CDR1 is NSHNY and CDR2 SYGAGN. CDR3 loop: CASSDRDSNQDTQYF. CDR3 DNA, as far as it was read: TGTGCCAGCAGTGACCGGGACAGTAACCAAGAC.

This clone has a count of ten or more. The gene symbols are mouse symbols. The missing CDR3 end, 4 residues past where the read stops, is filled in from the germline J gene. The same CDR3 can be traced to other DNA sequences in this sample. J is TRBJ2-5 and V is TRBV13-1; the match to TRBD2 covers 11 bases. In germline, CDR1 is NSHNY, CDR2 SYGAGN. This CDR3 spans 14 amino acids. The covered CDR3 bases are TGTGCCAGCAGTGGGACTGGGGGGAAAGAC. It specifies CASSGTGGKD. The CDR3 reads in full as CASSGTGGKDTQYF.